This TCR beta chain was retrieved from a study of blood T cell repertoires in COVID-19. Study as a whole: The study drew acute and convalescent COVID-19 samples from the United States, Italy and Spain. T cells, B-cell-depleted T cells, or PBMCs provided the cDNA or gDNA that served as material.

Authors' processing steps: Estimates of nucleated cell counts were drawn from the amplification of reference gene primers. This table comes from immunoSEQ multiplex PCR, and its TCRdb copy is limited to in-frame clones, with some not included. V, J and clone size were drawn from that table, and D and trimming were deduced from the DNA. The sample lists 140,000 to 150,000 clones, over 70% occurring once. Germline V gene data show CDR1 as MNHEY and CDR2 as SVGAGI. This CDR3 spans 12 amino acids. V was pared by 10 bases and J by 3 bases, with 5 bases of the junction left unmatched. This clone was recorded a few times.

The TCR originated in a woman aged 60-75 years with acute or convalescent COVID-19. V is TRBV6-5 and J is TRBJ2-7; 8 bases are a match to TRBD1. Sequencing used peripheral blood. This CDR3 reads CAIQGDGYEQYF. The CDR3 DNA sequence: TGTGCCATACAGGGGGACGGCTACGAGCAGTACTTC.